The clone carrying this TCR beta chain was detected many times. Its antigen is currently unknown. This sample was included in a study of T-cell reconstitution after alpha-beta-depleted transplantation in children. The J segment lost 5 bases and the V segment lost 1 base, leaving 3 bases of the junction unmatched. This CDR3 is built from 15 residues. Looked up from germline, CDR1 is SGHRS and CDR2 is YFSETQ. General study findings and limits: T-cell counts and diversity were attributed mostly to newly produced T cells one year after transplant. The high TCRbeta diversity at day 60 in some patients came from surviving recipient T cells and thymic progenitors. Several hundred rapidly expanded clones from non-depleted graft cells reportedly supplied alpha-beta T cells about two months post-transplant.

Using unique molecular identifiers, the investigators prepared the TCRbeta library. TCRdb redid the calling of the PCR reads with MiXCR, one entry per CDR3 protein. The profile shows around 300,000 distinct CDR3 sequences, around 10% of them singletons. The chain is built from TRBV5-1 and TRBJ2-2; 9 nucleotides align to TRBD2. The input for sequencing was PBMCs, taken before TCRalphabeta/CD19-depleted stem cell transplant. The receptor was isolated from a boy less than two years old with acute myeloid leukemia, due to receive a stem cell transplant. The CDR3 sequence: CASSLPGLATGELFF. In nucleotides, the CDR3 is TGCGCCAGCAGCTTGCCGGGACTAGCTACCGGGGAGCTGTTTTTT.